This T cell receptor beta chain was found in a study of control samples from healthy donors and cancer patients. Assay used: immunoSEQ multiplex PCR; TCRdb lists only in-frame clones, some missing. The sample has under 200,000 clones; around 96% are singletons. This sequence originates from a woman aged 40 to 49 in good health. Input material: blood.

CDR3 sequence (DNA): TGTGCCAGCAGCCCTCTAGCGAGTTACGAGCAGTACTTC. This encodes CASSPLASYEQYF. This chain connects TRBV5-6 to TRBJ2-7; D possibly corresponds to TRBD2 (6 bases). The CDR3 consists of 13 residues. Germline V CDR1 and CDR2: SGHDT, YYEEEE. Deletions cut 4 bases from V and 4 bases from J, with 12 bases between.